This T cell receptor beta chain was observed in a study of regulatory T cells in long-lasting Graves disease (dated by TCRdb to the early 2020s). For context, the study as a whole: Antithyroid drugs had been taken for less than 3 months by newly diagnosed Graves' disease patients. Patients with persistent Graves' disease were compared with patients with newly diagnosed Graves' disease using TCR sequencing and RNA sequencing of peripheral blood. The study was registered as a clinical trial and conducted in China. A total of around 33 samples underwent TCR sequencing, from 13 patients with persistent Graves' disease and some 20 patients with newly diagnosed Graves' disease.

This clonotype has more than one count but fewer than ten. Its antigen is unknown. The input lacks base qualities; no much larger clone sits a single base away. The method was multiplex PCR. TCRdb shows the sequencer as Illumina HiSeq 4000. iRepertoire HTBI primers and Arm-PCR amplification of CDR3 regions were used to construct TCR beta libraries. Gel purification was performed on PCR products prior to sequencing. Per the original workflow: A total of 62 TRBV and 14 TRBJ segments were identified across samples and were used for gene usage analysis of CDR3 amino acid clonotypes. COPE and FqMerger were used to merge filtered high-quality paired reads into contigs. BLAST was used to align contigs to the IMGT TRBV, TRBD and TRBJ reference genes, and CDR3 was defined following IMGT. Any clonotype with a frequency above 0.1% was classified as a highly expanded clone. Repertoire diversity was measured by Shannon entropy, and V-J evenness by the Gini coefficient. A clonotype was considered public if more than one individual shared it. TCRdb trimmed the raw reads at Q25, called clones with MiXCR and kept productive beta chains. All rows with the same CDR3 protein become a single entry with the most common DNA and genes. These V and J calls rely on TCRdb rather than the paper's analysis. The sample table holds 400,000 to 500,000 distinct CDR3 sequences, of which over 15% were seen once. The ten largest account for under 30% of the sample.

Points the paper makes about the study in general: Compared with newly diagnosed patients, persistent Graves' disease patients had lower TCR Shannon entropy and fewer highly expanded clones, which suggests clonal expansion. A larger number of public clonotypes was shared among persistent patients (fewer than 3,000) than among newly diagnosed patients (approximately 1,000). Persistent disease showed preferential use of TRBV28, TRBJ1-2 and TRBJ2-5, whereas newly diagnosed disease favored TRBV20-1 and TRBJ2-1. As a limitation, the authors acknowledged that the small sample size may reduce accuracy. Sequencing and analysis were limited to the TCR beta chain. Peripheral blood alone was examined, since thyroid tissue, which constituted the primary lesion, could not be accessed.

V and J are truncated by 5 bases and 1 base respectively, leaving an intervening sequence of 11 bases. From cysteine to phenylalanine, the CDR3 is 15 amino acids long. Only CDR3 DNA is held: 45 bases, read in frame from base 1. The time point label here, explained by the study, means: newly diagnosed GD, antithyroid drugs for less than 3 months. For both TCR sequencing and RNA sequencing, RNA was extracted from PBMCs in TRIzol. Graves' disease was diagnosed according to American Thyroid Association guidelines. Recruitment of patients was carried out at an endocrinology department in Xi'an, China. Each patient gave approximately 8.8 milliliters of peripheral blood, collected in an EDTA anticoagulant tube. Ficoll Paque Plus density gradient separation was used to isolate PBMCs, and no additional T cell sorting was done. An Agilent 2100 Bioanalyzer and agarose gel were used to check RNA quality, and a NanoDrop 2000 was used to measure RNA concentration.

Separately, the same data were catalogued under a study of T cells in Graves' hyperthyroidism and ophthalmopathy. Drawing on the second study: Graves' hyperthyroidism was defined as stable when no progression to ophthalmopathy occurred over 18 months of follow-up. Hyperthyroidism patients were newly diagnosed, had a disease duration of under 2 months, and were aged 18 to 65 years. Exclusion was applied to patients with uncontrolled infections, other autoimmune diseases, pregnancy or lactation. Diagnoses were established on the basis of clinical symptoms, serum thyroxine and TRAb, thyroid ultrasound, and orbital computed tomography. The first round of RT-PCR for the TCR CDR3 was performed with the HTBI primer set and the Qiagen OneStep RT-PCR kit. Blood samples also contained most of the expanded thyroid clonotypes (frequency above 0.001), which suggests that blood repertoires may reflect thyroid immune responses. Ophthalmopathy was separated from stable hyperthyroidism by a 13 V-J signature model, with just over 85% sensitivity and approximately 81% specificity obtained in cross-validation and 80%/75% obtained in testing. During validation, the model predicted progression to ophthalmopathy a median of around six months ahead of onset, with approximately 70% sensitivity and around 72% specificity. To identify distinguishing TCR V-J signatures, a discovery cohort of 100 or so patients was used, comprising some 45 with Graves' ophthalmopathy and around 60 with stable Graves' hyperthyroidism. Prospective prediction of ophthalmopathy was tested in an independent validation cohort of about 19 hyperthyroidism patients and some 17 patients who later progressed to ophthalmopathy. The 100 discovery patients were randomly split 7:3 into training and test sets. In over five Graves' hyperthyroidism patients, the study also compared T-cell repertoires from thyroid tissue with T-cell repertoires from blood. After sampling, hyperthyroidism patients received methimazole starting at 30 mg daily, and ophthalmopathy patients received high-dose intravenous methylprednisolone. Libraries were constructed in a second round of multiplex PCR, after which size selection and purification were carried out. Sequencing of the libraries was done on an Illumina HiSeq2000 using paired-end 100 bp reads. SOAPnuke was used to process the raw data, with reads discarded if the reads contained adapters or uncalled bases, had a mean Phred below 15, or lacked an exact constant-primer or identifier match. High-quality paired reads were merged with COPE v1.2.5, and unique nucleotide sequences were defined as clonotypes. Clonotypes were aligned to IMGT TRBV, TRBD and TRBJ reference segments using MiTCR v1.1. The analysis was restricted to V-J combinations with a frequency above 0.0001, which together covered 99.2% of the repertoires. The TCS score was defined as F50 (clonal expansion) divided by E x V (chaos), with BLOSUM62-based TCRdist calculated between CDR3 peptides within each V-J. Welch's t-statistics and random forest reduced fewer than 600 V-J features to 13, which were used in a naive Bayes classifier (R e1071). Sample size was not statistically predetermined, and blinding of investigators to group allocation was not performed. TCR Vbeta CDR3 sequencing of roughly 140 peripheral blood samples (more than 40 ophthalmopathy, 75 to 85 hyperthyroidism and some 17 progressor patients) is reported in the paper.

This receptor was obtained from a woman between 18 and 30 years old with Graves disease. Donor details come from another sample of the same person, matched by shared clones. The sequencing here drew on peripheral blood mononuclear cells (PBMCs), taken at new diagnosis, from a patient treated with antithyroid drugs. The chain was built from TRBV12-3 or TRBV12-4 and TRBJ2-2, with TRBD1 perhaps the D gene, on 6 matching bases. This receptor carries the CDR3 CASSQTGRNTGELFF. The base sequence is TGTGCCAGCAGTCAGACAGGAAGGAACACCGGGGAGCTGTTTTTT.